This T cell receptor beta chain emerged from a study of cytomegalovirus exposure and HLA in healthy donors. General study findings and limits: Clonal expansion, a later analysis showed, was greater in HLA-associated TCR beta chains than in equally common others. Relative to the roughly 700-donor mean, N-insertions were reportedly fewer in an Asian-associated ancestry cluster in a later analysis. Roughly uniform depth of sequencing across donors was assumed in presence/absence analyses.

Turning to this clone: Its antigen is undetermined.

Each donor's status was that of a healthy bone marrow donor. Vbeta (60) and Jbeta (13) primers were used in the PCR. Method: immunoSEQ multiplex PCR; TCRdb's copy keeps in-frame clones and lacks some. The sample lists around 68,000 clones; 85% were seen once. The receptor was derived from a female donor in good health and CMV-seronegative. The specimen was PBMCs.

CDR3: CASKDRDNQPQHF. The CDR3 DNA reads as TGTGCCAGCAAGGACAGGGATAATCAGCCCCAGCATTTT. The rearrangement joins TRBV28 to TRBJ1-5; 8 bases align to TRBD1. The junction had 3 bases not matched to a gene; V was cut back by 7 bases and J by 4 bases. This CDR3 comprises 13 residues. Germline V lookup: CDR1 MDHEN, CDR2 SYDVKM. Drawing the rest from reference TRBV28 and TRBJ1-5, the complete variable domain is DVKVTQSSRYLVKRTGEKVFLECVQDMDHENMFWYRQDPGLGLRLIYFSYDVKMKEKGDIPEGYSVSREKKERFSLILESASTNQTSMYLCASKDRDNQPQHFGDGTRLSIL.